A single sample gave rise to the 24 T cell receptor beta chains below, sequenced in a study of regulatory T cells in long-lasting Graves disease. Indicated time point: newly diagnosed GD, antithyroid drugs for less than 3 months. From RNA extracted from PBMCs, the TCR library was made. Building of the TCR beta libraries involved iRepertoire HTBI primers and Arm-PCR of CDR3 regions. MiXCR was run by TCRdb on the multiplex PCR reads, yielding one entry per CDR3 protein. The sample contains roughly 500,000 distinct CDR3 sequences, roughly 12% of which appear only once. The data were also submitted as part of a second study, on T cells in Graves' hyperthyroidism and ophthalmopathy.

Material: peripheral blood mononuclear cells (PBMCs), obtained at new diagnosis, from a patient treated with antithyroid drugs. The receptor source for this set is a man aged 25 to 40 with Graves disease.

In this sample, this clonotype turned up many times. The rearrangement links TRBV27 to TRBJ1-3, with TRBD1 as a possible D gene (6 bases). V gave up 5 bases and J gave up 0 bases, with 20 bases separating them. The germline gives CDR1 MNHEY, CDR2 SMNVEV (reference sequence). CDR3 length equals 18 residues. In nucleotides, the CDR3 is TGTGCCAGCAGTCCCGGGGACACCCTTCTCCTCTCTGGAAACACCATATATTTT. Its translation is CASSPGDTLLLSGNTIYF.

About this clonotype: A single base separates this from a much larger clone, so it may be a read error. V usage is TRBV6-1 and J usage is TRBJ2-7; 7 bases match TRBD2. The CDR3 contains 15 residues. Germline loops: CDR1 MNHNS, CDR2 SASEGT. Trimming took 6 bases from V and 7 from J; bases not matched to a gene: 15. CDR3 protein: CASRTTSERGNEQYF. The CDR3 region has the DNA TGTGCCAGCAGAACTACTAGCGAGAGAGGCAATGAGCAGTACTTC.

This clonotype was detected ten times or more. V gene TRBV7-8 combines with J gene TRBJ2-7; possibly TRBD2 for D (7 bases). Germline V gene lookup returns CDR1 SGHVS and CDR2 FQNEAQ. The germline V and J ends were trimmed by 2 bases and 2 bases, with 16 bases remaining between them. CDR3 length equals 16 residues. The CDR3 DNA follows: TGTGCCAGCAGCTTATTTTCAGGGGAGGGACCCTACGAGCAGTACTTC. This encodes CASSLFSGEGPYEQYF.

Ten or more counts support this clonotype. The CDR3 bases are TGTGCCAGCAGGACAGGGGGGTATGAGACCCAGTACTTC. Its protein is CASRTGGYETQYF. This chain connects TRBV6-1 to TRBJ2-5; 9 bases line up with TRBD1. The V segment lost 6 bases and the J segment 5 bases; nucleotides outside the gene matches: 4. Germline assignment: CDR1 MNHNS and CDR2 SASEGT. The CDR3 has 13 amino acids.

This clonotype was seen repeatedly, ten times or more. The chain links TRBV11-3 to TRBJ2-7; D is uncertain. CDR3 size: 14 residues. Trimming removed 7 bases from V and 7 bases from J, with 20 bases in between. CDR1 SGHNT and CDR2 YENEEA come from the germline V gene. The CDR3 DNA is TGTGCCAGCACCCCCGGGCTCGGGTTGGAGGAGCAGTACTTC. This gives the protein CASTPGLGLEEQYF.

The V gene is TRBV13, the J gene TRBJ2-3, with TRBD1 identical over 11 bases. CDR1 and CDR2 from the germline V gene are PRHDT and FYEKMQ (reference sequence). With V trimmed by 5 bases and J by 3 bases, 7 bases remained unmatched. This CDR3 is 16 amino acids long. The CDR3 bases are TGTGCCAGCAGCCCTGGGACAGGGGGTTGGACAGATACGCAGTATTTT. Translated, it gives CASSPGTGGWTDTQYF.

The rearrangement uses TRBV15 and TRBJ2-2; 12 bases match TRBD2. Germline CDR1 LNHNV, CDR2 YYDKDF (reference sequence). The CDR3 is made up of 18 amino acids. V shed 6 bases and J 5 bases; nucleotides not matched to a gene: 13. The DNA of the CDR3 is TGTGCCACCAGGGCTCTAGCGGGAGGGCCAATGAGGACCGGGGAGCTGTTTTTT. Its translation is CATRALAGGPMRTGELFF.

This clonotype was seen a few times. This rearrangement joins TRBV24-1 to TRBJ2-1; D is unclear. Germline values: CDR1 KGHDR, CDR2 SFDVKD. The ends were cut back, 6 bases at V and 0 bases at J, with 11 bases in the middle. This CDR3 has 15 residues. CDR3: CATSRASTSYNEQFF. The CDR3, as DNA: TGTGCCACCAGTCGAGCTTCTACCTCCTACAATGAGCAGTTCTTC.

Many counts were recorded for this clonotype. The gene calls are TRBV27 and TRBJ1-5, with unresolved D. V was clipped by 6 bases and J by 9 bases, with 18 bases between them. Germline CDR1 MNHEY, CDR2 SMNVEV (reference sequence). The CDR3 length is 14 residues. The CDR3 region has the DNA TGTGCCAGCAGCCCGAAACAAACCCGTTGGCCCCAGCATTTT. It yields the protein CASSPKQTRWPQHF.

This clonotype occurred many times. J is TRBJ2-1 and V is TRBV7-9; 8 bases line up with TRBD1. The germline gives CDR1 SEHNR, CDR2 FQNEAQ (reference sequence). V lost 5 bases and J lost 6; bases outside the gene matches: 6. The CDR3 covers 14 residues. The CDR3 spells CASSTGQVGNEQFF. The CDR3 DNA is TGTGCCAGCAGCACGGGACAGGTGGGCAATGAGCAGTTCTTC.

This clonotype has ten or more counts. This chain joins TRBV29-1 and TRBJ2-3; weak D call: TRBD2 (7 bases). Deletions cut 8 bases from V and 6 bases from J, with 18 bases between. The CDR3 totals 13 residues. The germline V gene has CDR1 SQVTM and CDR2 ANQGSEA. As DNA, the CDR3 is TGCAGCCTAGGAGGGGGGGTAGGGGATACGCAGTATTTT. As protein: CSLGGGVGDTQYF.

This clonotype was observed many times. CDR3 DNA sequence: TGTGCCAGCAGCCCCTTCAGGTTTTACGAGCAGTACTTC. Its protein product is CASSPFRFYEQYF. V gene TRBV14 combines with J gene TRBJ2-7; no definite D call. Germline CDR1 is SGHDN and CDR2 is FVKESK. V lost 4 bases to trimming and J lost 4 bases, with 11 bases between them. The CDR3 loop spans 13 amino acids.

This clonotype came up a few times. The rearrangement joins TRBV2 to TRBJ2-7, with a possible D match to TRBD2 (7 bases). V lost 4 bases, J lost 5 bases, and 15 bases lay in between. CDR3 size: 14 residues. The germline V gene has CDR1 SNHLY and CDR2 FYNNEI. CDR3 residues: CASSGGGLLNEQYF. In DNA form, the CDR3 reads TGTGCCAGCAGTGGGGGGGGCCTCCTAAACGAGCAGTACTTC.

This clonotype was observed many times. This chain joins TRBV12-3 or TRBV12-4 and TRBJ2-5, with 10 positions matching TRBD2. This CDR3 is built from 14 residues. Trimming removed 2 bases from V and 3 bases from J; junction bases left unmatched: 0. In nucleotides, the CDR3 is TGTGCCAGCAGTTTACTAGCGGGAGAAGAGACCCAGTACTTC. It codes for CASSLLAGEETQYF.

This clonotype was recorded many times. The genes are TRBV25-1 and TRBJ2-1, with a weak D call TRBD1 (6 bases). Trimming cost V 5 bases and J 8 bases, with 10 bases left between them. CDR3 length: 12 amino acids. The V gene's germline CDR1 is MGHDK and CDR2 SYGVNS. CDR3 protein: CASSTGPDEQFF. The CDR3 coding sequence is TGTGCCAGCAGTACAGGGCCGGATGAGCAGTTCTTC.

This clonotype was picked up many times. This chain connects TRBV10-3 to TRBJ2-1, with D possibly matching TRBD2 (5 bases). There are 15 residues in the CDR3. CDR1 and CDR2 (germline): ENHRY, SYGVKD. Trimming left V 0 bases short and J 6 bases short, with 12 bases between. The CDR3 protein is CAISESGSGFNEQFF. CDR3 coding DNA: TGTGCCATCAGTGAGTCTGGCAGCGGATTCAATGAGCAGTTCTTC.

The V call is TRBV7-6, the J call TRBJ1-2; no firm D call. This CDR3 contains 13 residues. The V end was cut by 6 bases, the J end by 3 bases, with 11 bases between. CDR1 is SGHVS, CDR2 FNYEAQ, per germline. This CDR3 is CASSLTVDYGYTF. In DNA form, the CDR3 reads TGTGCCAGCAGTCTTACAGTGGACTATGGCTACACCTTC.

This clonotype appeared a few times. The CDR3 coding sequence is TGTGCCAGCAGTGCGCCAAGGACTAGCGGGAGTACTAACTACAATGAGCAGTTCTTC. This translates into CASSAPRTSGSTNYNEQFF. This rearrangement joins TRBV6-1 to TRBJ2-1; 13 nucleotides line up with TRBD2. The CDR3 is made up of 19 amino acids. Germline CDR1 is MNHNS and CDR2 is SASEGT. With V trimmed by 4 bases and J by 3 bases, 12 bases remained unmatched.

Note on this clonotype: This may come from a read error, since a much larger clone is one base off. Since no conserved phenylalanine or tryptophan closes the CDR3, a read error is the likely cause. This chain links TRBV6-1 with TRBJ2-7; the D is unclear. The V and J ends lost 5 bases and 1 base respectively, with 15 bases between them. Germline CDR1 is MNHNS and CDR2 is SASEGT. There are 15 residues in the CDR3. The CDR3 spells CASSPPLEGSYEQYS. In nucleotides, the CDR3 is TGTGCCAGCAGTCCACCACTCGAAGGGTCCTACGAGCAGTACTCC.

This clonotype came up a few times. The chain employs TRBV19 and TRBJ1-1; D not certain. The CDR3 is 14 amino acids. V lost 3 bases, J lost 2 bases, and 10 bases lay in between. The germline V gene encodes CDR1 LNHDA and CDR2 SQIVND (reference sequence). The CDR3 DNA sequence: TGTGCCAGTAGTATGTTTTCGACTAACACTGAAGCTTTCTTT. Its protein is CASSMFSTNTEAFF.

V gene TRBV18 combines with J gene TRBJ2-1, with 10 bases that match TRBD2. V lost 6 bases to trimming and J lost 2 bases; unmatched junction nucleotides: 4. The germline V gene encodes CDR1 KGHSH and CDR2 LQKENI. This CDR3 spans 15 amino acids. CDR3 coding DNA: TGTGCCAGCTCGCCTAGCGGGGGTCCCTACAATGAGCAGTTCTTC. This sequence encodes CASSPSGGPYNEQFF.

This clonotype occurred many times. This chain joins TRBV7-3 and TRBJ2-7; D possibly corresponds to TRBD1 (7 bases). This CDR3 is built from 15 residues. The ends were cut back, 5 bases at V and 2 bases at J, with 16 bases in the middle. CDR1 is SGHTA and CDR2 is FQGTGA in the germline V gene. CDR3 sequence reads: CASSRMGGTAYEQYF. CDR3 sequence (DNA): TGTGCCAGCAGCCGAATGGGCGGGACAGCCTACGAGCAGTACTTC.

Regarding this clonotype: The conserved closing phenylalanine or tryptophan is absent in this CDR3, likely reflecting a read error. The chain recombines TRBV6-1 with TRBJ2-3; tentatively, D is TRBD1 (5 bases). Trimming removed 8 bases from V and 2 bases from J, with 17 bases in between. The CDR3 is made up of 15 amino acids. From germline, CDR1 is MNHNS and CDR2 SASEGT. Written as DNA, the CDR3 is TGTGCCAGCGCGTCGGACACAGGCACCACAGATACGCAGTATTCT. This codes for CASASDTGTTDTQYS.

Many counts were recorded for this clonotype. CDR3 amino acids: CAISRGSSGQNTGELFF. The DNA for the CDR3 is TGTGCCATTTCCCGGGGTAGTAGCGGGCAGAACACCGGGGAGCTGTTTTTT. The chain joins TRBV10-3 to TRBJ2-2; TRBD2 aligns across 7 bases. The CDR3 spans 17 residues. Looked up from germline, CDR1 is ENHRY and CDR2 is SYGVKD. V shed 9 bases and J 1 base; nucleotides not matched to a gene: 14.